The source of this TCR beta chain is a study of T cells in tuberculosis (dated by TCRdb to 2017 to 2018). Turning to the overall study: In the study, CD1B tetramers and high-throughput TCR immunosequencing were combined to characterize T cells specific for the mycobacterial lipid antigen glucose monomycolate (GMM). PBMC from patients with active tuberculosis were archived either before the start of standard anti-tuberculosis treatment or within 7 days of starting that treatment. With over nine people per group, a South African clinical cohort compared IGRA-negative adolescents, IGRA-positive adolescents with latent tuberculosis, and adults with active tuberculosis. Findings and caveats that apply to the study as a whole: The smaller NN-distances in active tuberculosis patients were driven in part by shorter CDR3-alpha lengths, while the difference seen for TCR-beta was not statistically significant. Clinical samples were chosen by availability of cryopreserved specimens, and active tuberculosis cases were adults while controls were adolescents. Smaller mean NN-distances to GMM-specific TCRs were observed in active tuberculosis TCR-alpha repertoires than in IGRA-negative controls, suggesting clonal expansion of GMM-specific TCRs. Using GEM motif frequencies, a classifier achieved about 70% accuracy, whereas a classifier built on the diverse GMM-specific repertoire got to approximately 90% accuracy (AUROC around 0.87).

The CDR3 measures 14 amino acids from cysteine to phenylalanine. Of all the DNA, just the CDR3 is kept, 42 bases in frame from base 1. Reading the germline V gene gives CDR1 MNHEY and CDR2 SVGAGI. As for this clone: Its recognized antigen is unknown. An end of the junction differs from the germline gene, which may be a read error.

The active tuberculosis patients were newly diagnosed, HIV-seronegative South African adults aged 18 years or older. Active tuberculosis was confirmed by positive sputum smear microscopy and/or positive M. tuberculosis culture. Immunosequencing was performed on unsorted cryopreserved PBMC, with approximately 110,000 T cells per clinical donor covered on average. TCR libraries were generated with the immunoSEQ multiplex PCR assay, using TCR-beta and/or TCR-alpha/delta assays for each sample. Amplified TCR libraries were sequenced on the Illumina high-throughput platform. In the source study's methods: Clustering and dimensionality reduction were performed using pairwise TCRdist distances among GMM-specific receptors from ex vivo sorted or in vitro expanded T cells. The score assigned to each clinical repertoire was mean NN-distance, meaning the average TCRdist to the nearest 10% of tetramer-positive reference sequences. To compute GEM TCR motif frequency, the fraction of unique TCRs matching known GEM sequences by V/J usage and CDR3 length was calculated. Linear discriminant analysis with leave-one-out cross-validation, implemented in scikit-learn, was used to classify active tuberculosis. TCRdb limited this immuneACCESS table to in-frame rearrangements with V and J called. A share of clones is missing; checked studies link under half to unresolved V genes, and the rest is unexplained. V and J calls and clone size are given by that table; D and trimming were obtained from the DNA. The sample table contains some 10,000 clones; only one count was recorded for about 93% of them. The top ten constitute about an eighth of the sample.

The chain couples TRBV6-5 to TRBJ1-6; TRBD1 is a weak D gene call, 5 bases matching. Sequencing was done on a sample of PBMCs. The TCR originated in an adult with tuberculosis. The DNA sequence is given as TGTGCCAGCAGTTGGGGCTCCCATAATTCACCCCTCCACTTT. This gives the protein CASSWGSHNSPLHF.